This T cell receptor (beta chain) was retrieved from a study of T cell repertoires in cytomegalovirus infection. CDR1 is DFQATT, CDR2 SNEGSKA, per germline (reference sequence). CDR3 length equals 12 residues. Trimming pared 6 bases from V and 4 bases from J, leaving 11 bases between. A single record per CDR3 protein comes from TCRdb applying MiXCR to the reads. The table lists around 350,000 distinct CDR3 sequences, around a sixth of them singletons. This clonotype appeared a few times. V is TRBV20-1 and J is TRBJ2-3; no definite D call. Specimen: PBMCs. This clonotype originated in a human donor in good health (CMV status not recorded). Some clones in this sample may be carry-over from other donors' samples. The CDR3 DNA is TGCAGTGCCTTGGAGTGGGCAGATACGCAGTATTTT. It is translated as CSALEWADTQYF.